The sequence of this T cell receptor (beta chain) was determined in a study of early T cells in non-severe SARS-CoV-2 infection. A single record per CDR3 protein comes from TCRdb applying MiXCR to the 5' RACE reads. This sample has around 50,000 distinct CDR3 sequences; about 9.8% occur once, and the top ten carry about 8.5%. This clonotype appeared many times. The TCR was taken from an adult who was a healthcare worker with PCR-confirmed SARS-CoV-2 infection or an uninfected control (not recorded which). The material sequenced was whole blood.

Here the CDR3 DNA reads TGTGCCAGCAGTTTATCGGGGTACAATCAGCCCCAGCATTTT. Encoded protein: CASSLSGYNQPQHF. The V gene is TRBV27, the J gene TRBJ1-5; D gene uncertain. The CDR3 extends over 14 amino acids. Trimming left V 0 bases short and J 3 bases short, with 6 bases between. Germline values: CDR1 MNHEY, CDR2 SMNVEV (reference sequence).